The rows below give T cell receptor beta chains drawn from one sample of a study of response to subunit inactivated influenza vaccine. TCRdb called the RT-PCR reads again in MiXCR, with one record for every CDR3 protein. The sample has some 550,000 distinct CDR3 sequences; 20% to 25% are singletons. The same specimen was also included in a second study, on T cells expressing NK-cell markers.

The sample consisted of CD4+ T cells sorted from PBMCs, taken approximately 12 days after vaccination. The receptors stem from a man between 45 and 60 years old who received an inactivated influenza vaccine. CDR3s include the opening cysteine and the closing phenylalanine or tryptophan. D genes are given only for firm matches. Some rows have no size entry. The others give once, few or many, or a class for an expanded clone.

.	TRBV28	TRBJ2-5	.	TGTGCCAGCAGTTTATCAGGGCGGCGCAAGTACTTC	CASSLSGRRKYF
.	TRBV20-1	TRBJ2-7	.	TGCAGTGCTAGAGGGTTCCACGAGCAGTACTTC	CSARGFHEQYF
.	TRBV2	TRBJ1-6	few	TGTGCCAGCAGTGGGCGGTTGGCCTATAATTCACCCCTCCACTTT	CASSGRLAYNSPLHF
.	TRBV6-6	TRBJ1-1	few	TGTGCCAGCAGTGCGGGGGTGGCAGCTTTCTTT	CASSAGVAAFF
.	TRBV12-3/TRBV12-4	TRBJ1-1	.	TGTGCCAGCAGTTTTGACATCCAGAACACTGAAGCTTTCTTT	CASSFDIQNTEAFF
.	TRBV7-2	TRBJ1-5	many	TGTGCCAGCAGCTTAGCGGTTAGTCGGTTGTCGGGGCAGCCCCAGCATTTT	CASSLAVSRLSGQPQHF
.	TRBV4-3	TRBJ1-2	.	TGCGCCAGCAGCGCACACTCTCCGGGACGGGGCTACGGCTACACCTTC	CASSAHSPGRGYGYTF
TRBD1	TRBV15	TRBJ2-1	.	TGTGCCACCAGCAGCCCGGGACAGGGGTCGGGTGAGCAGTTCTTC	CATSSPGQGSGEQFF
TRBD2	TRBV6-7	TRBJ2-7	few	TGTGCCAGCAGTGACCAGACCGGGACTAGCTCCCACTACGAGCAGTACTTC	CASSDQTGTSSHYEQYF
.	TRBV7-8	TRBJ2-7	.	TGTGCCAGCAGCTTAGTCGGGGGAAGCCGGTACGAGCAGTACTTC	CASSLVGGSRYEQYF
.	TRBV20-1	TRBJ2-4	many	TGCAGTGCTAGAGGGGGGACGCAAGCCAAAAACATTCAGTACTTC	CSARGGTQAKNIQYF
TRBD1	TRBV25-1	TRBJ1-2	once	TGTGCCAGCACCCCGGGACAGGGATATGGCTACACCTTC	CASTPGQGYGYTF
.	TRBV7-9	TRBJ2-3	few	TGTGCCAGCAGCGTCCGGGCCCTCACAGATACGCAGTATTTT	CASSVRALTDTQYF
TRBD1	TRBV4-1	TRBJ1-1	.	TGCGCCAGCAGCCAGGGACAGATGGAAGGGGCTGAAGCTTTCTTT	CASSQGQMEGAEAFF
.	TRBV20-1	TRBJ1-1	few	TGCAGTGCTAGAGATCAGTTGGGGGGTTGGGCTTTCTTT	CSARDQLGGWAFF
.	TRBV12-3/TRBV12-4	TRBJ1-2	.	TGTGCCAGTTCTCCTGGCAGGGGTGGCTACACCTTC	CASSPGRGGYTF
TRBD1	TRBV9	TRBJ2-5	.	TGTGCCAGCAGCGCCGACAGGGGGACGGGTGAGACCCAGTACTTC	CASSADRGTGETQYF
TRBD1	TRBV2	TRBJ1-3	many	TGTGCCAGCAGTGATGGCAGGGGGCAATCTGGAAACACCATATATTTT	CASSDGRGQSGNTIYF
.	TRBV29-1	TRBJ1-3	.	TGCAGCGTGCAACATCGGACGTCCAACACCATATATTTT	CSVQHRTSNTIYF
TRBD1	TRBV12-3/TRBV12-4	TRBJ2-7	.	TGTGCCAGCAGTCCGACCGAGGGACAGTATGCCTACGAGCAGTACTTC	CASSPTEGQYAYEQYF
TRBD1	TRBV19	TRBJ2-2	.	TGTGCCAGTAGTCCACAGAGAGGGGGCTTGGGGGAGCTGTTTTTT	CASSPQRGGLGELFF
TRBD1	TRBV20-1	TRBJ1-1	few	TGCAGTGCCAAGCCCAGGACAGGCGGTGCGGCTTTCTTT	CSAKPRTGGAAFF
TRBD1	TRBV20-1	TRBJ1-4	.	TGCAGTGCGCATCCGGGACAGGGAATTGAAAAACTGTTTTTT	CSAHPGQGIEKLFF
.	TRBV7-3	TRBJ2-6	.	TGTGCCAGCAGCAAAACAGGACCCTCTGGGGCCAACGTCCTGACTTTC	CASSKTGPSGANVLTF
.	TRBV5-1	TRBJ1-1	few	TGCGCCAGCAGCTACAACTGGGGGACTGAAGCTTTCTTT	CASSYNWGTEAFF
.	TRBV2	TRBJ1-1	few	TGTGCCAGCAGTGAAGCGCCCGTGACGCCAGGGGCTAAAAACACTGAAGCTTTCTTT	CASSEAPVTPGAKNTEAFF
TRBD1	TRBV20-1	TRBJ2-7	.	TGCAGTGCTAGCACTGGACAGGGGACCTACGAGCAGTACTTC	CSASTGQGTYEQYF
.	TRBV6-2/TRBV6-3	TRBJ1-1	few	TGTGCCAGCAGTTACGCGTCACAGGGAATCTGGAACACTGAAGCTTTCTTT	CASSYASQGIWNTEAFF
.	TRBV6-5	TRBJ2-2	few	TGTGCCAGCAGTTATCTACGGACGAACACCGGGGAGCTGTTTTTT	CASSYLRTNTGELFF
.	TRBV28	TRBJ1-1	once	TGTGCCAGCAGAAGCTGGGGGCTCCCTCACCCCACTGAAGCTTTCTTT	CASRSWGLPHPTEAFF
.	TRBV3-1	TRBJ2-1	.	TGTGCCAGCAGCCAAATCGAGGGGTTGGAGCAGTTCTTC	CASSQIEGLEQFF
.	TRBV12-3/TRBV12-4	TRBJ1-2	few	TGTGCCAGCAGTGACAGGAACTATGGCTACACCTTC	CASSDRNYGYTF
.	TRBV5-4	TRBJ2-7	few	TGTGCCAGCAGCCAGAGGGGTTTTTCCGAGCAGTACTTC	CASSQRGFSEQYF
TRBD2	TRBV12-3/TRBV12-4	TRBJ2-2	.	TGTGCCAGCACTAGACTAGCGGGATTAGCCGGGGAGCTGTTTTTT	CASTRLAGLAGELFF
TRBD1	TRBV5-1	TRBJ1-1	.	TGCGCCAGCAGCTTGGAGACAGGGGGGGTAACTGAAGCTTTCTTT	CASSLETGGVTEAFF
TRBD2	TRBV15	TRBJ2-1	few	TGTGCCACCAGCAGGGCCGGGGGACTAGCGGGACCCTCCTACAATGAGCAGTTCTTC	CATSRAGGLAGPSYNEQFF
.	TRBV2	TRBJ1-4	.	TGTGCCAGCAGTGTGGAGAGACGTGAAAAACTGTTTTTT	CASSVERREKLFF
.	TRBV20-1	TRBJ2-1	.	TGCAGTGCAGAGACAGGGAGGAGCTCCTACAATGAGCAGTTCTTC	CSAETGRSSYNEQFF
.	TRBV12-3/TRBV12-4	TRBJ2-4	.	TGTGCCAGCAGTTTAGCTGGGACAAGGGTAGCCAAAAACATTCAGTACTTC	CASSLAGTRVAKNIQYF
.	TRBV28	TRBJ2-1	.	TGTGCCAGCAGTTTTGTGCAGGGCGGCAATGAGCAGTTCTTC	CASSFVQGGNEQFF
.	TRBV4-3	TRBJ2-5	.	TGCGCCAGCAGCCAGTCCAGGGAAGAGACCCAGTACTTC	CASSQSREETQYF
.	TRBV12-3/TRBV12-4	TRBJ1-5	many	TGTGCCAGCAGTTTCGTAGGGCAGGGGAGGAATCAGCCCCAGCATTTT	CASSFVGQGRNQPQHF
TRBD1	TRBV25-1	TRBJ2-7	many	TGTGCCAGCACACGGGACAGGGGAGGTGAGCAGTACTTC	CASTRDRGGEQYF
.	TRBV28	TRBJ1-5	.	TGTGCCAGCAGTTTATCGGGTTATAGCAATCAGCCCCAGCATTTT	CASSLSGYSNQPQHF
TRBD1	TRBV6-1	TRBJ2-1	few	TGTGCCAGCAGTGAATTAATGGGCAGGGGGAGCTCCTACAATGAGCAGTTCTTC	CASSELMGRGSSYNEQFF
.	TRBV28	TRBJ1-1	.	TGTGCCAGCAGTCTGGTCATCAGGAATAAGGGTGAAGCTTTCTTT	CASSLVIRNKGEAFF
.	TRBV7-2	TRBJ2-5	few	TGTGCCAGCAGCATTTTCCAGGGTCAGCAAGAGACCCAGTACTTC	CASSIFQGQQETQYF
TRBD1	TRBV20-1	TRBJ2-1	few	TGCAGTGCTAAGAGACAGGGTCGGCCCAATGAGCAGTTCTTC	CSAKRQGRPNEQFF
.	TRBV7-9	TRBJ2-5	few	TGTGCCAGCAGCTTTCTGAAAATAGAGGGCCCAGAGACCCAGTACTTC	CASSFLKIEGPETQYF
TRBD2	TRBV11-2	TRBJ2-1	few	TGTGCCAGCAGCTTAAGGACTAGCGGGGTATACAATGAGCAGTTCTTC	CASSLRTSGVYNEQFF
TRBD2	TRBV5-1	TRBJ2-1	few	TGCGCCAGCAGCTTGGGAGGCGGGGGGGCCTACAATGAGCAGTTCTTC	CASSLGGGGAYNEQFF
.	TRBV20-1	TRBJ2-5	few	TGCAGTGCTAAATACCCGGACGAGACCCAGTACTTC	CSAKYPDETQYF
.	TRBV11-2	TRBJ2-1	few	TGTGCCAGCAGCCCCAACCGGGGGCCTAGCTCTGAGCAGTTCTTC	CASSPNRGPSSEQFF
.	TRBV4-3	TRBJ2-1	few	TGCGCCAGCAGCCAAGCCGGTAGTGGCCCCATGATCTTC	CASSQAGSGPMIF